This entry lists 25 T cell receptor beta chains sequenced from one sample in a study of cytomegalovirus exposure and HLA in healthy donors. PCR primers comprised 60 Vbeta and 13 Jbeta primers. This table comes from immunoSEQ multiplex PCR, and its TCRdb copy is limited to in-frame clones, with some not included. This table has 95,000 to 150,000 clones, approximately 17% appearing once. Source material: PBMCs. Receptors were obtained from a female donor in good health and CMV-seropositive.

A few counts support this clone. The chain couples TRBV4-2 to TRBJ1-4; 7 nucleotides match TRBD1. J lost 3 bases, V lost 0 bases, and 4 bases had no gene match. From germline, CDR1 is LGHNA and CDR2 YNFKEQ. The length of the CDR3 is 16 residues. The CDR3 loop reads CASSQDLGGSNEKLFF. The CDR3 DNA reads TGTGCCAGCAGCCAAGATTTAGGGGGCTCTAATGAAAAACTGTTTTTT.

CDR3 amino acids: CRIATPVGSPLHF. Here the CDR3 DNA reads TGCAGGATCGCTACCCCCGTCGGGTCACCCCTCCACTTT. The gene calls are TRBV29-1 and TRBJ1-6; D ambiguous. CDR1 SQVTM and CDR2 ANQGSEA come from the germline V gene. The CDR3 spans 13 residues.

V is TRBV5-4 and J is TRBJ1-2, with 9 bases matching TRBD1. V was clipped by 2 bases and J by 7 bases; unmatched bases: 3. The CDR3 spans 13 residues. Germline V lookup: CDR1 SGHNT, CDR2 YYREEE (reference sequence). The CDR3 reads CASSFRDRAGYTF. The CDR3 nucleotides are TGTGCCAGCAGCTTTAGGGACAGGGCTGGCTACACCTTC.

This clone was observed a handful of times. The V and J genes are TRBV28 and TRBJ2-7, with 9 positions matching TRBD1. Unmatched junction bases numbered 5, after V lost 5 bases and J lost 3 bases. Germline V CDR1 and CDR2: MDHEN, SYDVKM. The CDR3 sequence is 14 residues long. The CDR3 DNA reads as TGTGCCAGCAGTCAGTACAGGGGGCTCTACGAGCAGTACTTC. It translates to CASSQYRGLYEQYF.

In this sample, this clone turned up a few times. This chain uses TRBV7-2 with TRBJ2-7, with D maybe TRBD2 (5 bases). Per the germline V gene, CDR1 is SGHTA and CDR2 is FQGNSA. Deletions cut 4 bases from V and 7 bases from J, with 20 bases between. The CDR3 spans 15 residues. DNA for the CDR3: TGTGCCAGCAGCTACTCAGCGGATATGGGGTGGGAGCAGTACTTC. It is translated as CASSYSADMGWEQYF.

The chain has TRBV10-3 and TRBJ2-3; D unresolved. This CDR3 is built from 16 residues. Germline V gene lookup returns CDR1 ENHRY and CDR2 SYGVKD. Trimming took 9 bases from V and 4 from J, leaving 23 bases between them. This chain's CDR3 is CAITSGDPNLPDTQYF. The DNA for the CDR3 is TGTGCCATTACATCCGGAGACCCCAACCTTCCAGATACGCAGTATTTT.

The chain links TRBV7-9 to TRBJ1-2; tentative D call: TRBD1 (5 bases). V gave up 3 bases and J gave up 8 bases, with 16 bases separating them. This CDR3 is 14 amino acids long. Germline CDR1 and CDR2: SEHNR and FQNEAQ (reference sequence). The CDR3 coding sequence is TGTGCCAGCAGCTTCGTTGGGGGGGAAAGGGGCTACACCTTC. Its protein is CASSFVGGERGYTF.

The CDR3 loop is CATSRGQGGEKLFF. CDR3 nucleotides: TGTGCCACCAGCAGAGGACAGGGCGGCGAAAAACTGTTTTTT. The chain combines TRBV15 with TRBJ1-4, with TRBD1 matching 7 bases. With 1 base clipped from V and 8 bases from J, the junction kept 4 bases outside the gene matches. Germline V gene lookup returns CDR1 LNHNV and CDR2 YYDKDF (reference sequence). The CDR3 covers 14 residues. The full variable domain, completed using reference TRBV15 and TRBJ1-4, is DAMVIQNPRYQVTQFGKPVTLSCSQTLNHNVMYWYQQKSSQAPKLLFHYYDKDFNNEADTPDNFQSRRPNTSFCFLDIRSPGLGDTAMYLCATSRGQGGEKLFFGSGTQLSVL.

This clone was counted between two and nine times. Additional DNA sequences in this sample encode the identical CDR3. The V and J genes are TRBV4-1 and TRBJ1-1; 7 bases are shared with TRBD1. This CDR3 has 17 amino acids. J was trimmed by 1 base and V by 4 bases; bases with no gene match: 12. Germline assignment: CDR1 MGHRA and CDR2 YSYEKL. CDR3 coding DNA: TGCGCCAGCAGCCGGGAGCGACAGGGTCCCGGGAACACTGAAGCTTTCTTT. Translated: CASSRERQGPGNTEAFF.

This chain uses TRBV28 with TRBJ2-1; a possible D gene is TRBD2 (6 bases). This CDR3 spans 15 amino acids. The germline CDR1 and CDR2 sequences are MDHEN and SYDVKM. V was pared by 5 bases and J by 6 bases, with 17 bases between. CDR3 bases: TGTGCCAGCAGTGACTCGACTAGATTTCTCAATGAGCAGTTCTTC. This encodes CASSDSTRFLNEQFF.

This clone was counted only a few times. V is TRBV2 and J is TRBJ1-3; D perhaps matches TRBD1 (6 bases). V lost 8 bases and J lost 7, with 18 bases in between. This CDR3 comprises 14 residues. The V gene's germline CDR1 is SNHLY and CDR2 FYNNEI. CDR3 protein: CASLRGSSANTIYF. In DNA, the CDR3 is TGTGCCAGCCTCAGGGGATCGTCGGCCAACACCATATATTTT. Full variable domain (outside the CDR3, taken from reference TRBV2 and TRBJ1-3): EPEVTQTPSHQVTQMGQEVILRCVPISNHLYFYWYRQILGQKVEFLVSFYNNEISEKSEIFDDQFSVERPDGSNFTLKIRSTKLEDSAMYFCASLRGSSANTIYFGEGSWLTVV.

This chain connects TRBV18 to TRBJ1-6, with D possibly matching TRBD1 (6 bases). CDR3 size: 15 residues. The V and J ends lost 0 bases and 8 bases respectively, with 11 bases between them. Per germline, CDR1 KGHSH and CDR2 LQKENI. DNA of the CDR3: TGTGCCAGCTCACCACCGTTCCAGGGGTATTCACCCCTCCACTTT. Protein: CASSPPFQGYSPLHF.

This clone was seen a few times. The genes are TRBV5-1 and TRBJ1-1; 8 positions agree with TRBD1. Germline V CDR1 and CDR2: SGHRS, YFSETQ. This CDR3 has 16 residues. V lost 4 bases and J lost 4; bases outside the gene matches: 12. CDR3 loop: CASSIGTGGRGTEAFF. The CDR3 coding sequence is TGCGCCAGCAGCATAGGGACAGGTGGTAGAGGCACTGAAGCTTTCTTT.

V is TRBV19 and J is TRBJ1-6; D is perhaps TRBD1 (5 bases). Trimming stripped 0 bases from V and 4 bases from J, with 16 bases between. Germline CDR1 is LNHDA and CDR2 is SQIVND (reference sequence). The CDR3 covers 18 residues. The CDR3 loop reads CASSIDLSDSSYNSPLHF. For the CDR3, the DNA is TGTGCCAGTAGTATAGATCTTTCAGACAGCTCATATAATTCACCCCTCCACTTT.

The chain has TRBV30 and TRBJ2-1; TRBD2 matches at 11 bases. V shed 1 base, J shed 16 bases, and the junction held 6 bases outside the gene matches. This CDR3 has 12 amino acids. Per germline, CDR1 GTSNPN and CDR2 SVGIG (reference sequence). The CDR3 DNA sequence: TGTGCCTGGAGTGGGCTGACTAGCGGGAATTTCTTC. It is translated as CAWSGLTSGNFF.

There are a few counts of this clone. J is TRBJ1-4 and V is TRBV10-2; 8 bases fit TRBD1. This CDR3 comprises 15 residues. Germline V CDR1 and CDR2: WSHSY, SAAADI. V trimming: 4 bases; J trimming: 6 bases; junction bases outside the gene matches: 7. This CDR3 reads CASSGKTGVDEKLFF. CDR3 bases: TGCGCCAGCAGTGGGAAGACAGGGGTCGATGAAAAACTGTTTTTT.

The chain has TRBV7-9 and TRBJ1-1; D ambiguous. This CDR3 contains 14 residues. From germline, CDR1 is SEHNR and CDR2 FQNEAQ (reference sequence). Deletions cut 4 bases from V and 1 base from J, with 10 bases between. CDR3 protein: CASSSIPGNTEAFF. CDR3 nucleotide sequence: TGTGCCAGCAGCTCAATCCCCGGGAACACTGAAGCTTTCTTT.

This sequence joins TRBV6-4 and TRBJ1-4; 7 bases fit TRBD1. From germline, CDR1 is MRHNA and CDR2 SNTAGT. The length of the CDR3 is 19 residues. The J segment lost 8 bases and the V segment lost 5 bases, leaving 23 bases of the junction unmatched. CDR3 sequence reads: CASSSAGQLISLRDEKLFF. The CDR3 region has the DNA TGTGCCAGCAGTTCCGCGGGACAGCTAATTTCGCTCCGAGACGAAAAACTGTTTTTT.

A few counts support this clone. The chain has TRBV6-5 and TRBJ2-7; 8 bases line up with TRBD2. Germline CDR1 is MNHEY and CDR2 is SVGAGI. The length of the CDR3 is 15 residues. Germline trimming cut 4 bases from V and 0 bases from J; bases unmatched to any gene: 5. The chain's CDR3 is CASSSQREYSYEQYF. The CDR3 DNA follows: TGTGCCAGCAGTTCACAGCGGGAGTACTCCTACGAGCAGTACTTC.

This clone was seen only a few times. The chain joins TRBV5-1 to TRBJ1-1, with D hard to call. Germline V gene data show CDR1 as SGHRS and CDR2 as YFSETQ. V shed 2 bases and J shed 6 bases, with 8 bases lying between them. The CDR3 contains 12 residues. Written as DNA, the CDR3 is TGCGCCAGCAGCTTTGGGGAGTCTGAAGCTTTCTTT. Encoded protein: CASSFGESEAFF.

The chain carries TRBV18 and TRBJ2-3; possibly TRBD2 for D (7 bases). V lost 6 bases and J 5 bases, leaving 36 bases between the germline ends. Germline assignment: CDR1 KGHSH and CDR2 LQKENI. CDR3 length equals 21 residues. The CDR3 sequence is CASSLEFTFLVFGGGEDTQYF. CDR3 in DNA: TGTGCCAGCTCGCTGGAATTCACCTTTCTGGTATTTGGGGGGGGCGAAGATACGCAGTATTTT. Together with reference TRBV18 and TRBJ2-3, the CDR3 gives the full variable domain: NAGVMQNPRHLVRRRGQEARLRCSPMKGHSHVYWYRQLPEEGLKFMVYLQKENIIDESGMPKERFSAEFPKEGPSILRIQQVVRGDSAAYFCASSLEFTFLVFGGGEDTQYFGPGTRLTVL.

The chain links TRBV14 to TRBJ2-3; D possibly corresponds to TRBD2 (6 bases). The CDR3 has 15 residues. CDR1 is SGHDN and CDR2 is FVKESK in the germline V gene. V was trimmed by 4 bases and J by 0 bases, leaving 11 bases between them. The CDR3 nucleotides are TGTGCCAGCAGCCGGGGACTTACTAGCACAGATACGCAGTATTTT. Translated, it gives CASSRGLTSTDTQYF.

CDR3 nucleotide sequence: TGTGCCAGCAGTGGCGACAGAAATCAGCCCCAGCATTTT. Translation: CASSGDRNQPQHF. The V call is TRBV5-6, the J call TRBJ1-5; possibly TRBD1 for D (5 bases). Germline CDR1 and CDR2: SGHDT and YYEEEE. V shed 5 bases and J shed 4 bases, with 10 bases lying between them. This CDR3 region has 13 residues.

There are a few counts of this clone. V is TRBV30 and J is TRBJ1-3; the D gene is possibly TRBD1 (6 bases). Per the germline V gene, CDR1 is GTSNPN and CDR2 is SVGIG (reference sequence). Trimming cost V 0 bases and J 2 bases, with 17 bases left between them. This CDR3 is 17 amino acids long. CDR3 in DNA: TGTGCCTGGAGTGTATGGCCCGGACAGTCTCCTGGAAACACCATATATTTT. Translating gives CAWSVWPGQSPGNTIYF.

This clone was observed once. V gene TRBV4-3 combines with J gene TRBJ1-1; D remains ambiguous. V was trimmed by 0 bases and J by 1 base, leaving 15 bases between them. Germline V gene data show CDR1 as LGHNA and CDR2 as YSLEER. CDR3 size: 17 residues. For the CDR3, the DNA is TGCGCCAGCAGCCAAGAGCCAATCGGAGCCGAGAACACTGAAGCTTTCTTT. Protein sequence: CASSQEPIGAENTEAFF.